These 20 T cell receptor beta chains originate from one sample sequenced in a study of CD8+ T cells in alopecia areata. RNA was isolated and reverse transcribed to cDNA, the sequencing template. Generated by immunoSEQ multiplex PCR, the TCRdb table keeps only in-frame clones and is missing some. The sample lists over 100,000 clones, roughly 50% occurring once. Treatment described: oral pan-JAK inhibitor, 5-10 mg twice daily. Sample: CD8+ T cells sorted from blood, taken at week 24, from a patient treated with tofacitinib. These receptors were taken from a human donor with alopecia areata.

This chain links TRBV30 with TRBJ2-5, with D possibly matching TRBD1 (5 bases). The length of the CDR3 is 11 residues. V was shortened by 5 bases and J by 9 bases, with 13 bases between the two germline ends. Germline loops: CDR1 GTSNPN, CDR2 SVGIG (reference sequence). CDR3 bases: TGTGCCTGGGGGCCAGGGTGGGCCCAGTACTTC. This sequence encodes CAWGPGWAQYF.

This clone turned up a few times. The J gene is TRBJ2-1, the V gene TRBV13; a weak D match, TRBD1 (5 bases). Per the germline V gene, CDR1 is PRHDT and CDR2 is FYEKMQ (reference sequence). The V end was cut by 3 bases, the J end by 12 bases, with 9 bases between. The CDR3 extends over 11 amino acids. The CDR3 DNA reads TGTGCCAGCAGCTTTCGAGACAGGCAGTTCTTC. Its protein is CASSFRDRQFF.

The chain joins TRBV27 to TRBJ1-5; 10 nucleotides match TRBD1. The V segment lost 6 bases and the J segment 3 bases; nucleotides outside the gene matches: 5. The CDR3 contains 15 residues. Per the germline V gene, CDR1 is MNHEY and CDR2 is SMNVEV (reference sequence). The CDR3 DNA sequence: TGTGCCAGCAGAGTGGGACAGGGGTCCAATCAGCCCCAGCATTTT. This sequence encodes CASRVGQGSNQPQHF.

The chain joins TRBV19 to TRBJ2-4; D assignment may be TRBD1 or TRBD2 (5 bases each). This CDR3 region has 15 residues. Germline V gene lookup returns CDR1 LNHDA and CDR2 SQIVND (reference sequence). The V end was cut by 10 bases, the J end by 0 bases, with 16 bases between. CDR3 in amino acids: CATQTSGTAKNIQYF. As DNA, the CDR3 is TGTGCCACCCAAACTTCCGGGACAGCCAAAAACATTCAGTACTTC.

This clone has only a few counts. CDR3 sequence: CASSHGTGVAVYGYTF. CDR3 in DNA: TGCGCCAGCAGCCACGGGACAGGGGTGGCCGTATATGGCTACACCTTC. This chain joins TRBV4-1 and TRBJ1-2; TRBD1 agrees at 10 bases. CDR1 and CDR2 from the germline V gene are MGHRA and YSYEKL. The CDR3 consists of 16 residues. V trimming: 3 bases; J trimming: 5 bases; junction bases outside the gene matches: 9.

The chain employs TRBV4-2 and TRBJ2-7; D tentatively reads TRBD1 or TRBD2 (5 bases each). V was trimmed by 1 base and J by 3 bases, leaving 10 bases between them. Germline values: CDR1 LGHNA, CDR2 YNFKEQ. This CDR3 region has 14 residues. CDR3 region: CASSQVEGLYEQYF. The CDR3 DNA is TGTGCCAGCAGCCAAGTTGAGGGGCTCTACGAGCAGTACTTC.

This chain connects TRBV9 to TRBJ1-1; D call uncertain. V was pared by 4 bases and J by 3 bases, with 7 bases between. The CDR3 loop spans 12 amino acids. Germline V gives CDR1 SGDLS, CDR2 YYNGEE. The CDR3 DNA reads as TGTGCCAGCAGCTTGGGCGACACTGAAGCTTTCTTT. Translated: CASSLGDTEAFF.

Regarding this clone: The junction and the germline gene differ at one end; a read error may be behind it. This chain joins TRBV30 and TRBJ1-6; D gene ambiguous. This CDR3 is 13 amino acids long. Germline V CDR1 and CDR2: GTSNPN, SVGIG (reference sequence). CDR3 coding DNA: TGTGCCCGGAGGTCGAGTGATAATTCACCCCTCCACTTT. Translating gives CARRSSDNSPLHF.

This sequence joins TRBV9 and TRBJ1-5, with D perhaps matching TRBD1 (5 bases). With 3 bases removed from V and 6 bases from J, the gap between germline ends came to 28 bases. Germline CDR1 is SGDLS and CDR2 is YYNGEE. The CDR3 has 19 residues. The CDR3 spells CASSAVDPEEPLGGQPQHF. CDR3 DNA sequence: TGTGCCAGCAGCGCAGTGGACCCCGAGGAGCCGCTCGGGGGTCAGCCCCAGCATTTT.

V gene TRBV5-1 combines with J gene TRBJ2-1, with TRBD1 matching over 12 bases. Germline values: CDR1 SGHRS, CDR2 YFSETQ. This CDR3 is 16 amino acids long. V lost 3 bases to trimming and J lost 8 bases; unmatched junction nucleotides: 9. The DNA for the CDR3 is TGCGCCAGCAGCTACCGGGACAGGGGGCCCTCGTATGAGCAGTTCTTC. Protein product: CASSYRDRGPSYEQFF.

The V call is TRBV29-1, the J call TRBJ2-1; TRBD2 matches 11 bases. V shed 6 bases and J 5 bases; nucleotides not matched to a gene: 9. This CDR3 is 15 amino acids long. Germline loops: CDR1 SQVTM, CDR2 ANQGSEA. The DNA of the CDR3 is TGCAGCGTGGGCCCTAGCGGGGGGATCCACAATGAGCAGTTCTTC. Its protein product is CSVGPSGGIHNEQFF.

The V call is TRBV30, the J call TRBJ2-1; D gene ambiguous. Trimming left V 5 bases short and J 1 base short, with 9 bases between. This CDR3 region has 13 residues. CDR1 and CDR2 (germline): GTSNPN, SVGIG (reference sequence). The CDR3 reads CAWRSGSYNEQFF. The CDR3 bases are TGTGCCTGGCGCTCTGGTTCCTACAATGAGCAGTTCTTC.

The chain links TRBV29-1 to TRBJ2-7; 9 bases line up with TRBD1. V lost 6 bases and J lost 4; bases outside the gene matches: 16. Germline lookup yields CDR1 SQVTM and CDR2 ANQGSEA. The CDR3 spans 16 residues. CDR3 sequence (DNA): TGCAGCGTCGTGGACCCCGGGACAGGGAATTTTTACGAGCAGTACTTC. It encodes CSVVDPGTGNFYEQYF.

The gene calls are TRBV4-3 and TRBJ1-6; no reliable D call. V was pared by 4 bases and J by 5 bases, with 12 bases between. CDR1 is LGHNA and CDR2 is YSLEER in the germline V gene. There are 15 residues in the CDR3. CDR3 sequence reads: CASSLRGRDNSPLHF. As DNA, the CDR3 is TGCGCCAGCAGCCTAAGAGGGCGGGATAATTCACCCCTCCACTTT.

The genes are TRBV4-3 and TRBJ2-5, with a weak D call TRBD2 (7 bases). V gave up 0 bases and J gave up 5 bases, with 16 bases separating them. The CDR3 has 16 residues. From germline, CDR1 is LGHNA and CDR2 YSLEER. The CDR3 region has the DNA TGCGCCAGCAGCCAAGATGGGGAGGGGGTGATGGAGACCCAGTACTTC. Its protein product is CASSQDGEGVMETQYF.

CDR3 protein: CASSQEAGGPDTQYF. The CDR3 bases are TGTGCCAGCAGCCAAGAAGCGGGGGGCCCAGATACGCAGTATTTT. The V call is TRBV4-2, the J call TRBJ2-3; 9 nucleotides match TRBD2. CDR1 LGHNA and CDR2 YNFKEQ come from the germline V gene. The CDR3 consists of 15 residues. Trimming cost V 0 bases and J 4 bases; bases outside gene matches: 2.

The chain is built from TRBV7-8 and TRBJ2-7; possible D gene TRBD1, 6 bases. The CDR3 runs to 14 residues. V lost 2 bases to trimming and J lost 4 bases, with 12 bases between them. Germline V lookup: CDR1 SGHVS, CDR2 FQNEAQ. CDR3 sequence reads: CASSLRAGEYEQYF. The CDR3 coding sequence is TGTGCCAGCAGCTTAAGGGCAGGGGAATACGAGCAGTACTTC.

The chain is built from TRBV6-6 and TRBJ2-1; TRBD1 agrees at 9 bases. Germline assignment: CDR1 MNHNY and CDR2 SVGAGI (reference sequence). The CDR3 is 13 amino acids. The V gene end was trimmed by 8 bases and the J gene end by 7 bases; junction bases not matched to a gene: 6. CDR3: CASGGDRVNEQFF. Here the CDR3 DNA reads TGTGCCAGCGGGGGGGACAGGGTTAATGAGCAGTTCTTC.

This clone was observed a handful of times. The chain carries TRBV29-1 and TRBJ2-1, with D unresolved. The V end lost 8 bases, the J end lost 5 bases, and 10 bases lay between the germline ends. The CDR3 length is 11 residues. Germline V gene sequence: CDR1 SQVTM, CDR2 ANQGSEA. The CDR3 DNA sequence: TGCAGCCCTGTCCTTGACAATGAGCAGTTCTTC. Protein: CSPVLDNEQFF.

This clone was detected a few times. The V gene is TRBV10-3, the J gene TRBJ2-7, with TRBD1 identical over 8 bases. Looked up from germline, CDR1 is ENHRY and CDR2 is SYGVKD. The CDR3 extends over 14 amino acids. V was pared by 0 bases and J by 6 bases, with 4 bases of the junction left unmatched. Here the CDR3 DNA reads TGTGCCATCAGTGAGTCCACCGACAGGGGCGAGCAGTACTTC. Translation: CAISESTDRGEQYF.